This T cell receptor beta chain originates from a study of cytomegalovirus exposure and HLA in healthy donors. Profiled with immunoSEQ multiplex PCR; TCRdb holds only in-frame clones, not every one. The data contain 200,000 to 250,000 clones, over 80% of them singletons. In regard to this clone: Its cognate antigen is unknown.

Study conclusions and caveats: Most observed TCR sequences were rare, whereas some public TCRs were detected in many donors.

The germline V gene has CDR1 SGHRS and CDR2 YFSETQ. The CDR3 totals 15 residues. Trimming removed 5 bases from V and 7 bases from J; junction bases left unmatched: 13. Sequenced material: PBMCs. This chain joins TRBV5-1 and TRBJ2-7; 9 bases are a match to TRBD1. The origin of this receptor is a woman aged 18-35 years in good health and CMV-seronegative. CDR3 protein: CASSLGQGARGEQYF. The CDR3 DNA reads as TGCGCCAGCAGTCTGGGACAGGGCGCGAGGGGAGAGCAGTACTTC. Full variable domain (missing parts from reference TRBV5-1 and TRBJ2-7): KAGVTQTPRYLIKTRGQQVTLSCSPISGHRSVSWYQQTPGQGLQFLFEYFSETQRNKGNFPGRFSGRQFSNSRSEMNVSTLELGDSALYLCASSLGQGARGEQYFGPGTRLTVT.